These T cell receptor beta chains were read from a single sample in a study of control samples from healthy donors and cancer patients. TCRdb keeps only in-frame clones here, not all; method: immunoSEQ multiplex PCR. The profile shows approximately 120,000 clones, around 87% of them singletons. The sequencing sample was made of blood. Receptors originate from a man aged 35-49 years in good health. Both conserved end residues are part of each CDR3. A D gene is named only where the DNA matches it firmly. Expanded clones get a size class; other rows say once, few or many, or leave the size out.

len: 18; abundance: once; d_gene: -; v_gene: TRBV11-3; j_gene: TRBJ1-2; CDR3nt: TGTGCCGGCAGCTCGACAGCTTCAGCCTCATCTCCCGTCTATGGCTACACCTTC; CDR3aa: CAGSSTASASSPVYGYTF
len: 13; abundance: -; d_gene: TRBD2; v_gene: TRBV4-1; j_gene: TRBJ2-1; CDR3nt: TGCGCCAGCAGCCGCGGGGGGGTTAATGAGCAGTTCTTC; CDR3aa: CASSRGGVNEQFF
len: 14; abundance: -; d_gene: -; v_gene: TRBV3-1/TRBV3-2; j_gene: TRBJ2-7; CDR3nt: TGTGCCAGCAGCCAAGATGGAGGGATCTACGAGCAGTACTTC; CDR3aa: CASSQDGGIYEQYF
len: 15; abundance: -; d_gene: TRBD2; v_gene: TRBV29-1; j_gene: TRBJ2-1; CDR3nt: TGCAGCGTTGAGCGACTAGCGAGATCCTACAATGAGCAGTTCTTC; CDR3aa: CSVERLARSYNEQFF
len: 17; abundance: -; d_gene: -; v_gene: TRBV11-2; j_gene: TRBJ2-5; CDR3nt: TGTGCCAGCATCAGGACCTGGGTCGGGGGGCCGCGAGAGACCCAGTACTTC; CDR3aa: CASIRTWVGGPRETQYF
len: 13; abundance: -; d_gene: -; v_gene: TRBV6-5; j_gene: TRBJ1-4; CDR3nt: TGTGCCAGCAGTTACGCCCACAATGAAAAACTGTTTTTT; CDR3aa: CASSYAHNEKLFF
len: 15; abundance: medium-sized; d_gene: TRBD1; v_gene: TRBV7-2; j_gene: TRBJ2-7; CDR3nt: TGTGCCAGCACCCCTTCGGGACAGGGGCTATACGAGCAGTACTTC; CDR3aa: CASTPSGQGLYEQYF
len: 16; abundance: -; d_gene: TRBD2; v_gene: TRBV5-6; j_gene: TRBJ2-7; CDR3nt: TGTGCCAGCAGCTGGGAGGGACTAGCTGGGCTCCACGAGCAGTACTTC; CDR3aa: CASSWEGLAGLHEQYF
len: 14; abundance: -; d_gene: -; v_gene: TRBV7-2; j_gene: TRBJ1-1; CDR3nt: TGTGCCAGCAGGGGCCTTGGGGGGAACACTGAAGCTTTCTTT; CDR3aa: CASRGLGGNTEAFF
len: 16; abundance: -; d_gene: TRBD2; v_gene: TRBV19; j_gene: TRBJ2-2; CDR3nt: TGTGCCAGTACGTTTGTCGCGGGGGGCCACACCGGGGAGCTGTTTTTT; CDR3aa: CASTFVAGGHTGELFF
len: 13; abundance: once; d_gene: TRBD1; v_gene: TRBV30; j_gene: TRBJ2-1; CDR3nt: TGTGCCTGGGGACAGGGGGCGCACAATGAGCAGTTCTTC; CDR3aa: CAWGQGAHNEQFF
len: 13; abundance: -; d_gene: TRBD1; v_gene: TRBV29-1; j_gene: TRBJ1-5; CDR3nt: TGCAGCGCCGGGACAGGGGGAACTCAGCCCCAGCATTTT; CDR3aa: CSAGTGGTQPQHF
len: 11; abundance: once; d_gene: -; v_gene: TRBV20-1; j_gene: TRBJ1-2; CDR3nt: TGCAGTGCTAGATGGGGTACTGGCTACACCTTC; CDR3aa: CSARWGTGYTF
len: 15; abundance: -; d_gene: -; v_gene: TRBV18; j_gene: TRBJ1-5; CDR3nt: TGTGCCAGCTCGTGGGGTAATGGGGGCAATCAGCCCCAGCATTTT; CDR3aa: CASSWGNGGNQPQHF
len: 13; abundance: -; d_gene: -; v_gene: TRBV7-9; j_gene: TRBJ1-1; CDR3nt: TGTGCCAGCCGACAACAGGGATACACTGAAGCTTTCTTT; CDR3aa: CASRQQGYTEAFF
len: 13; abundance: -; d_gene: TRBD1; v_gene: TRBV7-2; j_gene: TRBJ1-1; CDR3nt: TGTGCCAGCAGCTGGACAGGCGACACTGAAGCTTTCTTT; CDR3aa: CASSWTGDTEAFF
len: 14; abundance: -; d_gene: TRBD1; v_gene: TRBV28; j_gene: TRBJ1-1; CDR3nt: TGTGCCAGCAGTTTCGACAGGGACAGGACTGAAGCTTTCTTT; CDR3aa: CASSFDRDRTEAFF
len: 17; abundance: -; d_gene: -; v_gene: TRBV30; j_gene: TRBJ2-3; CDR3nt: TGTGCCTGGAGAGGTTGGCCAGGGAACAGGGGCACAGATACGCAGTATTTT; CDR3aa: CAWRGWPGNRGTDTQYF
len: 16; abundance: once; d_gene: TRBD2; v_gene: TRBV7-6; j_gene: TRBJ2-2; CDR3nt: TGTGCCAGCAGCCCCGAACCAGCGGGGGTCGTCGGGGAGCTGTTTTTT; CDR3aa: CASSPEPAGVVGELFF
len: 15; abundance: -; d_gene: -; v_gene: TRBV15; j_gene: TRBJ1-1; CDR3nt: TGTGCCACCAGCAGGGACATTGGGGGGATCACTGAAGCTTTCTTT; CDR3aa: CATSRDIGGITEAFF
len: 19; abundance: -; d_gene: -; v_gene: TRBV6-2/TRBV6-3; j_gene: TRBJ1-5; CDR3nt: TGTGCCAGCAGTTTACTAGCGGGGACCACGTTTTTTAGCAATCAGCCCCAGCATTTT; CDR3aa: CASSLLAGTTFFSNQPQHF
len: 13; abundance: -; d_gene: TRBD2; v_gene: TRBV10-3; j_gene: TRBJ2-5; CDR3nt: TGTGCCATCAGCCGGGGGGGGAAAGAGACCCAGTACTTC; CDR3aa: CAISRGGKETQYF
len: 15; abundance: -; d_gene: TRBD1; v_gene: TRBV7-2; j_gene: TRBJ1-6; CDR3nt: TGTGCCAGCAGCTTAGGGAGACAGGGAAATTCACCCCTCCACTTT; CDR3aa: CASSLGRQGNSPLHF
len: 16; abundance: -; d_gene: TRBD1; v_gene: TRBV28; j_gene: TRBJ1-2; CDR3nt: TGTGCCAGCAGTCCAACCCGACAAGGGACAGCATATGGCTACACCTTC; CDR3aa: CASSPTRQGTAYGYTF
len: 14; abundance: once; d_gene: TRBD2; v_gene: TRBV7-2; j_gene: TRBJ2-3; CDR3nt: TGTGCCAGCAGCGTTAGCGGGGGCACAGATACGCAGTATTTT; CDR3aa: CASSVSGGTDTQYF
len: 14; abundance: -; d_gene: -; v_gene: TRBV12-5; j_gene: TRBJ1-1; CDR3nt: TGTGCTAGTGGTCTGGGACTCAGTGCCACTGAAGCTTTCTTT; CDR3aa: CASGLGLSATEAFF
len: 14; abundance: -; d_gene: -; v_gene: TRBV18; j_gene: TRBJ2-2; CDR3nt: TGTGCCAGCTCACCACGGCAAGGGACCGGGGAGCTGTTTTTT; CDR3aa: CASSPRQGTGELFF
len: 18; abundance: few; d_gene: -; v_gene: TRBV4-3; j_gene: TRBJ1-2; CDR3nt: TGCGCCAGCAGCCTTAGCGTCCGCAGTGGGATCGACGGCTATGGCTACACCTTC; CDR3aa: CASSLSVRSGIDGYGYTF
len: 15; abundance: -; d_gene: TRBD1; v_gene: TRBV7-2; j_gene: TRBJ1-1; CDR3nt: TGTGCCAGCAGCCCTGGACAGGGGGGATACACTGAAGCTTTCTTT; CDR3aa: CASSPGQGGYTEAFF
len: 14; abundance: -; d_gene: TRBD1; v_gene: TRBV10-3; j_gene: TRBJ1-1; CDR3nt: TGTGCCATCAGTGAGGGACAGGGAGACACTGAAGCTTTCTTT; CDR3aa: CAISEGQGDTEAFF
len: 13; abundance: -; d_gene: -; v_gene: TRBV5-1; j_gene: TRBJ2-5; CDR3nt: TGCGCCAGCAGCTTGGAAGGGACGGAGACCCAGTACTTC; CDR3aa: CASSLEGTETQYF
len: 17; abundance: -; d_gene: TRBD2; v_gene: TRBV7-6; j_gene: TRBJ2-1; CDR3nt: TGTGCCAGCAGTGTGACTAGCGGGGCCAACTCCTACAATGAGCAGTTCTTC; CDR3aa: CASSVTSGANSYNEQFF
len: 16; abundance: -; d_gene: -; v_gene: TRBV9; j_gene: TRBJ1-1; CDR3nt: TGTGCCAGCAGCCCTACCCCGACACCGATGAACACTGAAGCTTTCTTT; CDR3aa: CASSPTPTPMNTEAFF
len: 14; abundance: few; d_gene: -; v_gene: TRBV5-6; j_gene: TRBJ2-2; CDR3nt: TGTGCCAGCAGCTTGGGACAGGCCACCGGGGAGCTGTTTTTT; CDR3aa: CASSLGQATGELFF
len: 16; abundance: once; d_gene: -; v_gene: TRBV24-1; j_gene: TRBJ2-7; CDR3nt: TGTGCCACCAGTGGAGGGCCAGGGGCGAGTTCCTACGAGCAGTACTTC; CDR3aa: CATSGGPGASSYEQYF
len: 12; abundance: once; d_gene: -; v_gene: TRBV10-3; j_gene: TRBJ1-2; CDR3nt: TGTGCCATCAGTGGGACTGAGTATGGCTACACCTTC; CDR3aa: CAISGTEYGYTF
len: 17; abundance: -; d_gene: -; v_gene: TRBV7-2; j_gene: TRBJ2-1; CDR3nt: TGTGCCAGCAGCTTAGTACCCAGGAGGGAAGGGTACAATGAGCAGTTCTTC; CDR3aa: CASSLVPRREGYNEQFF
len: 16; abundance: once; d_gene: -; v_gene: TRBV3-1/TRBV3-2; j_gene: TRBJ1-1; CDR3nt: TGTGCCAGCAGCCAGGGTGGACCGGGGGGGAACACTGAAGCTTTCTTT; CDR3aa: CASSQGGPGGNTEAFF
len: 15; abundance: -; d_gene: -; v_gene: TRBV25-1; j_gene: TRBJ1-5; CDR3nt: TGTGCCAGCAGTGAAGGTGGGACCCTAAATCAGCCCCAGCATTTT; CDR3aa: CASSEGGTLNQPQHF
len: 14; abundance: once; d_gene: TRBD2; v_gene: TRBV6-6; j_gene: TRBJ2-1; CDR3nt: TGTGCCAGCAGGTCGGGGGGATCCGACAATGAGCAGTTCTTC; CDR3aa: CASRSGGSDNEQFF
len: 13; abundance: -; d_gene: TRBD2; v_gene: TRBV6-5; j_gene: TRBJ2-5; CDR3nt: TGTGCCAGCAGTTATGTGGGAGGGGAGACCCAGTACTTC; CDR3aa: CASSYVGGETQYF
len: 13; abundance: -; d_gene: -; v_gene: TRBV2; j_gene: TRBJ1-2; CDR3nt: TGTGCCAGCAGTGATAGTCAGCGGTATGGCTACACCTTC; CDR3aa: CASSDSQRYGYTF
len: 17; abundance: once; d_gene: TRBD2; v_gene: TRBV5-6; j_gene: TRBJ2-1; CDR3nt: TGTGCCAGCAGCCACCCCGTACTAGCGGGGGGGCCGACTGAGCAGTTCTTC; CDR3aa: CASSHPVLAGGPTEQFF
len: 15; abundance: few; d_gene: TRBD1; v_gene: TRBV24-1; j_gene: TRBJ1-1; CDR3nt: TGTGCCACCAGTGATAGCAGGGGGGATTGGACTGAAGCTTTCTTT; CDR3aa: CATSDSRGDWTEAFF